This entry describes one T cell receptor beta chain. Its antigen is not identified. This was the immunoSEQ v3.0 assay at survey level. TCRdb's copy holds only in-frame clones and misses some; the assay was immunoSEQ multiplex PCR. The sample lists more than 20,000 clones, around four fifths occurring once. The data originate from a study of long-term antiretroviral therapy in people with HIV. Germline values: CDR1 DFQATT, CDR2 SNEGSKA (reference sequence). The CDR3 covers 11 residues. V dropped 0 bases and J dropped 5 bases, with 4 bases sitting between them. Study-level points and caveats: For ART adherence, viral resistance and therapy changes, no data were available. The range of CDR3 lengths in HIV repertoires proved narrower than that found in controls. An increase in diversity followed ART, yet levels stayed below transplant donor controls. Older ART regimens may have been in use when blood was drawn between the mid-2000s and the late 2010s.

This sample comprised unsorted PBMCs, obtained 3 years after starting antiretroviral therapy. The TCR comes from a man between 18 and 35 years old with HIV. The rearrangement joins TRBV20-1 to TRBJ1-2; D gene ambiguous. CDR3 sequence (DNA): TGCAGTGCTAGAGATCATTATGGCTACACCTTC. Translating gives CSARDHYGYTF.